This passage covers 29 T cell receptor beta chains from one sample sequenced in a study of T cells in Graves' hyperthyroidism and ophthalmopathy (dated by TCRdb to the late 2010s). The library relied on multiplex PCR. Sequencing was performed on an Illumina HiSeq 2000. The TCR beta CDR3 regions were amplified from RNA transcripts. The TCR CDR3 was subjected to a first round of RT-PCR using the HTBI primer set and the Qiagen OneStep RT-PCR kit. Starting from the raw public reads, TCRdb applied fastp trimming at Q25, assembled clones with MiXCR and retained in-frame beta chains. CDR3 protein sequences are deduplicated, and each keeps its most common genes and DNA. For this sample there are approximately 590,000 distinct CDR3 sequences; around 14% appear just once. The leading ten clones occupy under 8% of the sample. What was sequenced was blood. These receptor sequences come from a woman younger than 45 with Graves' hyperthyroidism.

This clonotype was seen at least ten times. The chain has TRBV12-3 or TRBV12-4 and TRBJ2-1; D is unresolved. Trimming left V 6 bases short and J 7 bases short, with 10 bases between. The CDR3 totals 12 residues. The CDR3 region has the DNA TGTGCCAGCAGCCCGAGAAGTAATGAGCAGTTCTTC. It yields the protein CASSPRSNEQFF.

This chain uses TRBV29-1 with TRBJ1-5; D is unclear. The germline CDR1 and CDR2 sequences are SQVTM and ANQGSEA. The V end lost 6 bases, the J end lost 11 bases, and 20 bases lay between the germline ends. This CDR3 contains 13 residues. The chain's CDR3 is CSVAARDGLAQHF. The CDR3 DNA is TGCAGCGTGGCCGCTAGGGATGGTTTAGCCCAGCATTTT.

The sample holds many counts of this clonotype. V gene TRBV7-9 combines with J gene TRBJ2-7; perhaps TRBD2 as D (5 bases). The CDR3 spans 16 residues. Looked up from germline, CDR1 is SEHNR and CDR2 is FQNEAQ (reference sequence). V was clipped by 1 base and J by 4 bases, with 17 bases between them. CDR3 amino acids: CASSLDSVGVVYEQYF. CDR3 nucleotides: TGTGCCAGCAGCTTAGATTCGGTGGGAGTAGTGTACGAGCAGTACTTC.

J is TRBJ1-5 and V is TRBV24-1; D gene ambiguous. The CDR3 is 14 residues long. V dropped 0 bases and J dropped 3 bases, with 5 bases sitting between them. Germline V CDR1 and CDR2: KGHDR, SFDVKD. The CDR3 region has the DNA TGTGCCACCAGTGATTTGAAGGACAATCAGCCCCAGCATTTT. Its translation: CATSDLKDNQPQHF.

This clonotype was seen ten or more times. The chain is built from TRBV6-5 and TRBJ2-7; a weak D match, TRBD1 (5 bases). The CDR3 has 13 residues. CDR1 and CDR2 (germline): MNHEY, SVGAGI. Trimming removed 1 base from V and 5 bases from J, with 9 bases in between. CDR3 loop: CASSYFRANEQYF. The CDR3 DNA reads TGTGCCAGCAGTTACTTCAGGGCGAACGAGCAGTACTTC.

The rearrangement joins TRBV10-3 to TRBJ2-7; 7 nucleotides line up with TRBD2. The CDR3 loop spans 16 amino acids. V lost 5 bases and J lost 2; bases outside the gene matches: 12. Germline V lookup: CDR1 ENHRY, CDR2 SYGVKD. This CDR3 is CAISSQNTSEPYEQYF. The CDR3 DNA is TGTGCCATCAGTTCCCAGAATACTAGCGAACCCTACGAGCAGTACTTC.

This clonotype was recorded at least ten times. The chain is built from TRBV6-1 and TRBJ2-1, with 11 bases identical to TRBD2. This CDR3 contains 17 residues. Per the germline V gene, CDR1 is MNHNS and CDR2 is SASEGT. The V segment lost 7 bases and the J segment 7 bases; nucleotides outside the gene matches: 15. The chain's CDR3 is CASTSKVDPSGRNEQFF. DNA for the CDR3: TGTGCCAGCACCTCCAAGGTGGATCCTAGCGGGAGGAATGAGCAGTTCTTC.

The chain uses TRBV6-2 or TRBV6-3 and TRBJ2-5; D not resolved. Trimming removed 1 base at V and 1 base at J, with 16 bases between. This CDR3 has 17 amino acids. Germline CDR1 is MNHEY and CDR2 is SVGEGT. The CDR3: CASSYFQAQTGQETQYF. As DNA, the CDR3 is TGTGCCAGCAGTTACTTCCAGGCCCAAACCGGCCAAGAGACCCAGTACTTC.

This clonotype was recorded a few times. The chain recombines TRBV20-1 with TRBJ2-7; tentative D call: TRBD2 (6 bases). The germline V gene encodes CDR1 DFQATT and CDR2 SNEGSKA (reference sequence). The ends were cut back, 6 bases at V and 0 bases at J, with 12 bases in the middle. There are 13 residues in the CDR3. The CDR3 DNA sequence: TGCAGTGCCCTGGGACTTGGCTCCTACGAGCAGTACTTC. As protein: CSALGLGSYEQYF.

The table lists this clonotype with many counts. The chain joins TRBV30 to TRBJ1-3; D not certain. CDR3 size: 14 residues. Germline V CDR1 and CDR2: GTSNPN, SVGIG (reference sequence). Deletions cut 3 bases from V and 0 bases from J, with 9 bases between. The CDR3 DNA reads as TGTGCCTGGAGGTGGCAAACCTCTGGAAACACCATATATTTT. It yields the protein CAWRWQTSGNTIYF.

This clonotype was detected ten times or more. The chain combines TRBV28 with TRBJ2-1; D might be TRBD2 (6 bases). This CDR3 is built from 15 residues. Germline values: CDR1 MDHEN, CDR2 SYDVKM. V lost 3 bases and J lost 4, with 13 bases in between. CDR3 sequence (DNA): TGTGCCAGCAGTTTCGTCGGGAGAACGTACAATGAGCAGTTCTTC. It yields the protein CASSFVGRTYNEQFF.

This clonotype was detected only a few times. The chain couples TRBV19 to TRBJ2-1; TRBD2 matches 13 bases. The germline V gene encodes CDR1 LNHDA and CDR2 SQIVND (reference sequence). V shed 2 bases, J shed 0 bases, and the junction held 7 bases outside the gene matches. There are 19 residues in the CDR3. CDR3 residues: CASSISKGLAGASYNEQFF. DNA for the CDR3: TGTGCCAGTAGTATATCTAAAGGACTAGCGGGAGCCTCCTACAATGAGCAGTTCTTC.

This clonotype has ten or more counts. CDR3 residues: CASSFRGGPSNEQFF. The CDR3 DNA reads TGTGCCAGCTCCTTCCGAGGAGGGCCGTCCAATGAGCAGTTCTTC. The V gene is TRBV7-3, the J gene TRBJ2-1; D is perhaps TRBD2 (6 bases). Germline loops: CDR1 SGHTA, CDR2 FQGTGA. Trimming stripped 8 bases from V and 6 bases from J, with 20 bases between. The CDR3 is made up of 15 amino acids. Full variable domain (rest looked up from reference TRBV7-3 and TRBJ2-1): GAGVSQTPSNKVTEKGKYVELRCDPISGHTALYWYRQSLGQGPEFLIYFQGTGAADDSGLPNDRFFAVRPEGSVSTLKIQRTERGDSAVYLCASSFRGGPSNEQFFGPGTRLTVL.

This clonotype has only a few counts. For the CDR3, the DNA is TGTGCCACCAGTGATTTGCAGAAAGCGGGAGAGAGCACAGATACGCAGTATTTT. This gives the protein CATSDLQKAGESTDTQYF. The chain has TRBV24-1 and TRBJ2-3, with TRBD2 matching 8 bases. The ends lost 0 bases at V and 0 bases at J; junction bases unmatched: 7. The germline V gene has CDR1 KGHDR and CDR2 SFDVKD. CDR3 length equals 18 residues.

This clonotype was seen more than once but under ten times. The DNA of the CDR3 is TGTGCCGCCAGGGGGAAGGGCTCCTACGAGCAGTACTTC. Translation gives CAARGKGSYEQYF. The chain uses TRBV5-8 and TRBJ2-7; TRBD1 matches at 7 bases. The CDR3 is 13 residues long. Trimming removed 10 bases from V and 0 bases from J; junction bases left unmatched: 7. Germline V gene lookup returns CDR1 SGHTS and CDR2 YDEGEE.

The sample holds a few counts of this clonotype. The chain combines TRBV29-1 with TRBJ2-1; 13 bases align to TRBD2. This CDR3 has 15 amino acids. Germline lookup yields CDR1 SQVTM and CDR2 ANQGSEA. Trimming took 0 bases from V and 13 from J; bases not matched to a gene: 9. CDR3 residues: CSVEDLRTSGSFQFF. The CDR3 nucleotides are TGCAGCGTTGAAGATCTAAGGACTAGCGGGAGTTTCCAGTTCTTC.

CDR3 sequence reads: CASRTEPNTEAFF. CDR3 DNA: TGCGCCAGCCGGACTGAGCCGAACACTGAAGCTTTCTTT. This chain links TRBV5-1 with TRBJ1-1; D unresolved. CDR3 length: 13 residues. Germline V gives CDR1 SGHRS, CDR2 YFSETQ. V shed 7 bases and J shed 1 base, with 11 bases lying between them.

The chain links TRBV14 to TRBJ1-3, with 7 nucleotides matching TRBD1. The germline V gene has CDR1 SGHDN and CDR2 FVKESK. The CDR3 is 16 amino acids. J lost 8 bases, V lost 3 bases, and 13 bases had no gene match. The CDR3 loop is CASSHRGGGGIDTIYF. CDR3 nucleotide sequence: TGTGCCAGCAGCCATCGTGGAGGAGGGGGCATCGACACCATATATTTT.

This clonotype was counted many times. The V call is TRBV10-3, the J call TRBJ2-1; D is possibly TRBD2 (6 bases). V lost 4 bases and J lost 3, with 13 bases in between. Looked up from germline, CDR1 is ENHRY and CDR2 is SYGVKD. This CDR3 region has 15 residues. The CDR3 region is CAISASSGYYNEQFF. DNA of the CDR3: TGTGCCATCAGTGCAAGTAGCGGTTACTACAATGAGCAGTTCTTC.

Many counts were recorded for this clonotype. The chain recombines TRBV3-1 with TRBJ2-2; 9 nucleotides agree with TRBD2. This CDR3 is 15 amino acids long. Losses at the gene ends were 5 bases for V and 1 base for J; bases not matched to a gene: 2. Germline loops: CDR1 LGHDT, CDR2 YNNKEL (reference sequence). The CDR3 DNA reads as TGTGCCAGCAGCGCACTAGCGGGGAACACCGGGGAGCTGTTTTTT. Amino acid sequence: CASSALAGNTGELFF.

This clonotype has a handful of counts. V usage is TRBV12-3 or TRBV12-4 and J usage is TRBJ1-5; D is possibly TRBD1 (5 bases). The CDR3 has 14 residues. V was shortened by 6 bases and J by 3 bases, with 12 bases between the two germline ends. The DNA for the CDR3 is TGTGCCAGCAGGTGGGGACTCAACAATCAGCCCCAGCATTTT. Protein sequence: CASRWGLNNQPQHF.

The rearrangement links TRBV7-2 to TRBJ2-1, with 7 bases identical to TRBD2. The CDR3 runs to 16 residues. The germline gives CDR1 SGHTA, CDR2 FQGNSA. Trimming removed 5 bases from V and 6 bases from J; junction bases left unmatched: 13. The CDR3 DNA sequence: TGTGCCAGCAGCCCAGCTTATTCTAGCGGAATCAATGAGCAGTTCTTC. It is translated as CASSPAYSSGINEQFF. Based on the CDR3 plus reference TRBV7-2 and TRBJ2-1, the full variable domain is GAGVSQSPSNKVTEKGKDVELRCDPISGHTALYWYRQSLGQGLEFLIYFQGNSAPDKSGLPSDRFSAERTGGSVSTLTIQRTQQEDSAVYLCASSPAYSSGINEQFFGPGTRLTVL.

This clonotype was recorded only once. Just one base apart from a much larger clone, this may be a read error. The rearrangement uses TRBV7-2 and TRBJ2-1; 11 bases are a match to TRBD2. This CDR3 has 17 residues. Germline CDR1 reads SGHTA; CDR2 reads FQGNSA. In DNA form, the CDR3 reads TGTGCCAGCAGCTTATTAACCGGGACTAGCGGATACAGTGAGCAGTTCTTC. Translating gives CASSLLTGTSGYSEQFF.

This clonotype was counted ten times or more. The chain uses TRBV7-2 and TRBJ2-5, with D hard to call. The CDR3 loop spans 14 amino acids. CDR1 and CDR2 (germline): SGHTA, FQGNSA. Trimming removed 2 bases at V and 0 bases at J, with 7 bases between. Here the CDR3 DNA reads TGTGCCAGCAGCTTATCTGGGGACCAAGAGACCCAGTACTTC. Translating gives CASSLSGDQETQYF.

The V and J genes are TRBV20-1 and TRBJ2-1, with D perhaps matching TRBD1 (6 bases). Germline values: CDR1 DFQATT, CDR2 SNEGSKA (reference sequence). The length of the CDR3 is 16 residues. The ends were cut back, 5 bases at V and 0 bases at J, with 17 bases in the middle. The CDR3 bases are TGCAGTGCTCCTACAGGGCTCGGTAGCTCCTACAATGAGCAGTTCTTC. This sequence encodes CSAPTGLGSSYNEQFF.

The chain couples TRBV29-1 to TRBJ2-5; TRBD1 agrees at 10 bases. The CDR3 contains 13 residues. V shed 7 bases, J shed 7 bases, and the junction held 9 bases outside the gene matches. Germline CDR1 is SQVTM and CDR2 is ANQGSEA. The CDR3 DNA sequence: TGCAGCGCCGGGACAGGGGATTTTGGGACCCAGTACTTC. As protein: CSAGTGDFGTQYF.

This sequence joins TRBV9 and TRBJ1-1; D uncertain. Trimming stripped 0 bases from V and 7 bases from J, with 7 bases between. The CDR3 runs to 12 residues. The germline V gene has CDR1 SGDLS and CDR2 YYNGEE. CDR3 amino acids: CASSVAHGEAFF. The CDR3 DNA is TGTGCCAGCAGCGTAGCCCATGGTGAAGCTTTCTTT.

This clonotype was found many times. This chain links TRBV12-3 or TRBV12-4 with TRBJ2-3; 11 nucleotides agree with TRBD2. Unmatched junction bases numbered 8, after V lost 4 bases and J lost 5 bases. CDR3 length equals 16 residues. The CDR3 reads CASSSVAGGPQDTQYF. CDR3 coding DNA: TGTGCCAGCAGTTCCGTAGCGGGAGGGCCTCAAGATACGCAGTATTTT.

V usage is TRBV20-1 and J usage is TRBJ2-5, with 13 bases that match TRBD2. The V segment lost 0 bases and the J segment 5 bases; nucleotides outside the gene matches: 3. Germline V lookup: CDR1 DFQATT, CDR2 SNEGSKA (reference sequence). The CDR3 loop spans 15 amino acids. The CDR3 spells CSARDGTSGMETQYF. Written as DNA, the CDR3 is TGCAGTGCTAGAGACGGGACTAGCGGGATGGAGACCCAGTACTTC.